This TCR beta chain originates from a study of Ad26.COV2.S vaccination and SARS-CoV-2 variants. The ends were cut back, 1 base at V and 4 bases at J, with 11 bases in the middle. There are 15 residues in the CDR3. The V gene's germline CDR1 is SGHVS and CDR2 FQNEAQ. Sequencing was performed with immunoSEQ multiplex PCR; in TCRdb, only in-frame clones are kept and a portion is missing. The sample shows around 300,000 clones, approximately 86% of them seen only once. The treatment is: some 20 received Ad26.COV2.S at low or high dose, single or two shots; 5 received placebo; per-sample allocation not given. The samples date from day 63 after the first vaccine or placebo injection. This clone was counted a few times.

The J gene is TRBJ2-1, the V gene TRBV7-8; tentative D call: TRBD2 (7 bases). The material was peripheral blood, obtained in a trial of Ad26.COV2.S vaccine versus placebo. This clonotype was obtained from a person between 18 and 65 years old who received the Ad26.COV2.S COVID-19 vaccine or a placebo. CDR3 in amino acids: CASSLVRGPYNEQFF. The CDR3 DNA is TGTGCCAGCAGCTTAGTGCGGGGGCCGTACAATGAGCAGTTCTTC.